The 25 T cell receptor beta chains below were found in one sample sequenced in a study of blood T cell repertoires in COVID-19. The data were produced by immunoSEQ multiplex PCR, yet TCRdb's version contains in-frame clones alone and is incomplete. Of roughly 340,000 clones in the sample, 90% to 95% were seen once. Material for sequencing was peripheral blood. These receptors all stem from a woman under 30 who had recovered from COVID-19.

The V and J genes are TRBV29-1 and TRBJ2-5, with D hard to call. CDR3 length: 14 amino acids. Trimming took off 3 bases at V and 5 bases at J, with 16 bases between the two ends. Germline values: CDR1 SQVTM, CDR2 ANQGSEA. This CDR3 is CSVDGSRGLETQYF. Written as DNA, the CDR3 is TGCAGCGTTGACGGCAGCCGAGGATTGGAGACCCAGTACTTC.

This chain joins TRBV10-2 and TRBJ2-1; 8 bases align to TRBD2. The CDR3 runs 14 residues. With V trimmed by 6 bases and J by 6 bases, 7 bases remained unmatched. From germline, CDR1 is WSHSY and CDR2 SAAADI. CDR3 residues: CASSEAGALNEQFF. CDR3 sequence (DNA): TGCGCCAGCAGCGAAGCGGGAGCCCTCAATGAGCAGTTCTTC.

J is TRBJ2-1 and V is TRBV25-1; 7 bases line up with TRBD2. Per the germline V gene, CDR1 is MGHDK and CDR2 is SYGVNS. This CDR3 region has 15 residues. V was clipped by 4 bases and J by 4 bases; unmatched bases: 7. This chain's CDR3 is CASSGRDYGYNEQFF. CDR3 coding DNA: TGTGCCAGCAGTGGACGGGACTATGGGTACAATGAGCAGTTCTTC.

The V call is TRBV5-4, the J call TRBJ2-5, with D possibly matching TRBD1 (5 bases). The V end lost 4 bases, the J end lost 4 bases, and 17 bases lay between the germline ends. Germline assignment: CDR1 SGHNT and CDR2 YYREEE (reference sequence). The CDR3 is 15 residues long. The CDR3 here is CASSRMKTERETQYF. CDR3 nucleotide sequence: TGTGCCAGCAGCCGGATGAAGACAGAGCGAGAGACCCAGTACTTC.

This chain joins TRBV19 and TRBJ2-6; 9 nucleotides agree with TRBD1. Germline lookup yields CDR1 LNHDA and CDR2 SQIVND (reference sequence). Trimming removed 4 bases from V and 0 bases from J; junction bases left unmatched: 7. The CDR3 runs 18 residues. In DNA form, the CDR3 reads TGTGCCAGTAGTACAAACAGGGGGCCATACTCTGGGGCCAACGTCCTGACTTTC. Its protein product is CASSTNRGPYSGANVLTF.

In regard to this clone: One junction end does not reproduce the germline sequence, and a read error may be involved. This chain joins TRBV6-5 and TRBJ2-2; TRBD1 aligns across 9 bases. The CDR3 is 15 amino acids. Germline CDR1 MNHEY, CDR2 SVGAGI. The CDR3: CASNYRGHYTGELFF. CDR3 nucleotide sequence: TGTGCCAGCAATTACAGGGGGCATTATACCGGGGAGCTGTTTTTT.

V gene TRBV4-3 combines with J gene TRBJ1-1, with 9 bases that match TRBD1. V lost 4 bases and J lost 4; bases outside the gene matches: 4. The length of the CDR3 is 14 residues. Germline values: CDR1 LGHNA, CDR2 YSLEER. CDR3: CASSPGTGRTEAFF. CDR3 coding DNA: TGCGCCAGCAGCCCCGGGACAGGGCGCACTGAAGCTTTCTTT.

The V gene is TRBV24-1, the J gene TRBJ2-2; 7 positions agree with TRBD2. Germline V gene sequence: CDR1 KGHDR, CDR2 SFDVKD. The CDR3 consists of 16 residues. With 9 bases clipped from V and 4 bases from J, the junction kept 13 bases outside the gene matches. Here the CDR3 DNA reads TGTGCCACCGAGGGGAGGGCTACAAGGCCCACCGGGGAGCTGTTTTTT. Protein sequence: CATEGRATRPTGELFF.

CDR3 nucleotide sequence: TGTGCCAGCAGCCCTCTAGCGGGATCATACAATGAGCAGTTCTTC. Its translation: CASSPLAGSYNEQFF. This sequence joins TRBV5-5 and TRBJ2-1; 9 bases map to TRBD2. The V and J ends lost 4 bases and 4 bases, in that order; junction bases with no gene match: 6. Germline CDR1 reads SGHKS; CDR2 reads YYEKEE (reference sequence). The CDR3 covers 15 residues.

CDR3 DNA sequence: TGTGCCTGGAGTGTCGGTGAAAAACTGTTTTTT. It translates to CAWSVGEKLFF. The J gene is TRBJ1-4, the V gene TRBV30; the D is unclear. Germline values: CDR1 GTSNPN, CDR2 SVGIG (reference sequence). V shed 0 bases and J shed 7 bases, with 3 bases lying between them. The CDR3 has 11 amino acids.

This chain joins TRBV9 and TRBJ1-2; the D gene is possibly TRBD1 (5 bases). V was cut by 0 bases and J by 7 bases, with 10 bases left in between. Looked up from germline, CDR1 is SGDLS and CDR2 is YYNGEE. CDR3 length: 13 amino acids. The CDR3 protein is CASSVEGVGGYTF. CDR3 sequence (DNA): TGTGCCAGCAGCGTAGAAGGGGTTGGTGGCTACACCTTC.

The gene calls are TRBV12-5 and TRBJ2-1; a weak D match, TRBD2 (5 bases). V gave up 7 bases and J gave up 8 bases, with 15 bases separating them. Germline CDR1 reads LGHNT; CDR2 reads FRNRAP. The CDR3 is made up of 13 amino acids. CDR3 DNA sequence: TGTGCTAGTGTCGGGGTCGGATGGGATGAGCAGTTCTTC. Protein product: CASVGVGWDEQFF.

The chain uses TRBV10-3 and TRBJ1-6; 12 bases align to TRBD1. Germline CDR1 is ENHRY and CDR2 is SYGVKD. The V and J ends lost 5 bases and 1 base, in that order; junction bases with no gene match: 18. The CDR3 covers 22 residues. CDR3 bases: TGTGCCATCAGTCGCGGGGACTGGGACAGGGGGCGCGAAGGATCCTATAATTCACCCCTCCACTTT. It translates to CAISRGDWDRGREGSYNSPLHF.

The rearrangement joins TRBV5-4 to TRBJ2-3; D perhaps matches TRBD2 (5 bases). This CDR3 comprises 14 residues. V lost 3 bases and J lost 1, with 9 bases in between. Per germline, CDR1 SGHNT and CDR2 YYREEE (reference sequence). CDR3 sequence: CASSSLGRTDTQYF. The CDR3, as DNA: TGTGCCAGCAGCTCACTAGGACGCACAGATACGCAGTATTTT. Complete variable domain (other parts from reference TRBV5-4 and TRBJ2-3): ETGVTQSPTHLIKTRGQQVTLRCSSQSGHNTVSWYQQALGQGPQFIFQYYREEENGRGNFPPRFSGLQFPNYSSELNVNALELDDSALYLCASSSLGRTDTQYFGPGTRLTVL.

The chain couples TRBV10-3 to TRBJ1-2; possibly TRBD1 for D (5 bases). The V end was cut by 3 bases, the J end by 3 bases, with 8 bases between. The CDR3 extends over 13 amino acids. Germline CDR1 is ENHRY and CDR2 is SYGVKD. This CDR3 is CAISEGRDYGYTF. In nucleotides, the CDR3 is TGTGCCATCAGTGAAGGCAGGGACTATGGCTACACCTTC.

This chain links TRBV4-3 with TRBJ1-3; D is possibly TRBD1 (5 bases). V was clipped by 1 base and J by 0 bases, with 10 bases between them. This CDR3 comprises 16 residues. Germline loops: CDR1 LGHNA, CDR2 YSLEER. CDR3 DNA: TGCGCCAGCAGCCAAGGGGGGGATATCTCTGGAAACACCATATATTTT. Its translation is CASSQGGDISGNTIYF.

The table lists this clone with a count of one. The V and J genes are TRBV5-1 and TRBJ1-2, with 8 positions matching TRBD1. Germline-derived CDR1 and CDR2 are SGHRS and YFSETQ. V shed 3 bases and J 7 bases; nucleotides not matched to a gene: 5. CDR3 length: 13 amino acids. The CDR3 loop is CASSSDRASGYTF. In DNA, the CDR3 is TGCGCCAGCAGCTCGGACAGGGCCTCTGGCTACACCTTC.

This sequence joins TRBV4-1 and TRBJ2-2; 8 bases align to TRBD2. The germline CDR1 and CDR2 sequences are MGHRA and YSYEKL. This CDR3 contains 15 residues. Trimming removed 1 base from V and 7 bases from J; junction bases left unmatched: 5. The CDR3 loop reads CASSQGLSGVGELFF. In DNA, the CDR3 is TGCGCCAGCAGCCAAGGGCTTAGCGGGGTCGGGGAGCTGTTTTTT.

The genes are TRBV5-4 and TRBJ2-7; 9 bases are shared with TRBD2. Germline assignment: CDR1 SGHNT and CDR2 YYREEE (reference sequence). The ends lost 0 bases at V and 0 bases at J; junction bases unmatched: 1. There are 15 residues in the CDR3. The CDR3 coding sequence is TGTGCCAGCAGCTTGGGCGGGAGGGCCTCCTACGAGCAGTACGTC. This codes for CASSLGGRASYEQYV.

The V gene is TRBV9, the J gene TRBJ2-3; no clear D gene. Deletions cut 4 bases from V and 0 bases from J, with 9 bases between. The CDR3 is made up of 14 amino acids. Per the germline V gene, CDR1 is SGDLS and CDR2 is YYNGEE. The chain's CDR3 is CASSPRGSTDTQYF. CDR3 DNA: TGTGCCAGCAGCCCCCGAGGCAGCACAGATACGCAGTATTTT.

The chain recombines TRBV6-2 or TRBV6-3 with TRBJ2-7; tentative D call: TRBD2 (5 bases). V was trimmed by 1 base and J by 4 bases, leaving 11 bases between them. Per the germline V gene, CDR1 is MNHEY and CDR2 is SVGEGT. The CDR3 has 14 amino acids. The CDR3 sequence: CASSYLRGSYEQYV. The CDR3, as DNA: TGTGCCAGCAGTTACTTAAGAGGGTCGTACGAGCAGTACGTC.

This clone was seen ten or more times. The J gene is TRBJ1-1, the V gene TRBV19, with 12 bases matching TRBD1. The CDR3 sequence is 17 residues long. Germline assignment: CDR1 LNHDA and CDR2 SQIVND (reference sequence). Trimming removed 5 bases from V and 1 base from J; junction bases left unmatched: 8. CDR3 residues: CASSLRPGQGANTEAFF. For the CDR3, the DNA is TGTGCCAGTAGTTTAAGACCGGGACAGGGGGCGAACACTGAAGCTTTCTTT.

The CDR3 region is CASSLGLARTYNEQFF. CDR3 DNA: TGTGCCAGCAGCTTAGGACTAGCTAGGACCTACAATGAGCAGTTCTTC. The gene calls are TRBV7-8 and TRBJ2-1; 7 bases match TRBD2. Trimming took 1 base from V and 2 from J; bases not matched to a gene: 5. Germline CDR1 SGHVS, CDR2 FQNEAQ. This CDR3 has 16 amino acids.

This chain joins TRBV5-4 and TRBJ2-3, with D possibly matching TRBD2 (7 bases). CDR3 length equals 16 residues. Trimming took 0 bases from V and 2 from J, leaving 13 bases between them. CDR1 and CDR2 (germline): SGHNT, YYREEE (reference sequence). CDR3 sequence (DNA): TGTGCCAGCAGCTTGGCGGCGGGGGCCCCCACAGATACGCAGTATTTT. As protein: CASSLAAGAPTDTQYF.

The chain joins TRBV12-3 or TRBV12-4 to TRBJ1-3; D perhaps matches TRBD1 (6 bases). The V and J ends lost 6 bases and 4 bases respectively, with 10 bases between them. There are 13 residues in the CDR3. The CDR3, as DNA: TGTGCCAGCAGCGGGGGGCGAGGAAACACCATATATTTT. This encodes CASSGGRGNTIYF.